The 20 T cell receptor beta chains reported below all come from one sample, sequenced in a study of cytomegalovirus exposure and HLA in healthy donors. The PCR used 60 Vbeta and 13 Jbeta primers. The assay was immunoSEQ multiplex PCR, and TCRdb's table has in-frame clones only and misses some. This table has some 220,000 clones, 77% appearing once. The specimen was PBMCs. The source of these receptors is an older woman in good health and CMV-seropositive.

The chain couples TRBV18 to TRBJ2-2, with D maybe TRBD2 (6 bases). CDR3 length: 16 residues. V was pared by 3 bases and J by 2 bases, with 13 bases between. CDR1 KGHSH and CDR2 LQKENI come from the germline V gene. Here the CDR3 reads CASSPQPRGNTGELFF. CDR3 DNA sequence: TGTGCCAGCTCACCGCAGCCGCGGGGAAACACCGGGGAGCTGTTTTTT.

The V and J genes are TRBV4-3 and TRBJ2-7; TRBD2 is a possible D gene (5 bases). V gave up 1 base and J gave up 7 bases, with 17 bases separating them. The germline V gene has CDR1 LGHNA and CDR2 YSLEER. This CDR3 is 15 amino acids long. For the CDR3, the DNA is TGCGCCAGCAGCCAAGGCCCAGGAGGAAGATTTGAGCAGTACTTC. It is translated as CASSQGPGGRFEQYF.

Here the CDR3 reads CASSQGSTGPGQPQHF. CDR3 sequence (DNA): TGTGCCAGCAGCCAGGGATCGACAGGGCCAGGACAGCCCCAGCATTTT. The rearrangement links TRBV4-2 to TRBJ1-5; 7 bases line up with TRBD1. This CDR3 has 16 amino acids. Germline-derived CDR1 and CDR2 are LGHNA and YNFKEQ. J lost 7 bases, V lost 3 bases, and 12 bases had no gene match.

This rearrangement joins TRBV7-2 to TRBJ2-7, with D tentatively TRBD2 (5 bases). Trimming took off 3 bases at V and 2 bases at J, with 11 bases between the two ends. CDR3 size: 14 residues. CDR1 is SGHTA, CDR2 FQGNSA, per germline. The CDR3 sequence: CASSFSGVPYEQYF. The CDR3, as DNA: TGTGCCAGCAGCTTTTCCGGGGTCCCCTACGAGCAGTACTTC.

The CDR3 sequence: CASSAMGRGEKLFF. The CDR3 coding sequence is TGTGCCAGTAGTGCCATGGGGAGGGGTGAAAAACTGTTTTTT. The gene calls are TRBV19 and TRBJ1-4, with a weak D call TRBD1 (5 bases). V shed 5 bases and J shed 7 bases, with 14 bases lying between them. The CDR3 extends over 14 amino acids. From germline, CDR1 is LNHDA and CDR2 SQIVND (reference sequence).

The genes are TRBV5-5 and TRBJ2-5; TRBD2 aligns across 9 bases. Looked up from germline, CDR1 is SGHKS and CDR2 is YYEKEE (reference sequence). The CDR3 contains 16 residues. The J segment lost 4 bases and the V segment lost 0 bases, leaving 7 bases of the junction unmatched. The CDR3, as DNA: TGTGCCAGCAGCTTGGGTCGCCTAGCGGGACCAGAGACCCAGTACTTC. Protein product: CASSLGRLAGPETQYF.

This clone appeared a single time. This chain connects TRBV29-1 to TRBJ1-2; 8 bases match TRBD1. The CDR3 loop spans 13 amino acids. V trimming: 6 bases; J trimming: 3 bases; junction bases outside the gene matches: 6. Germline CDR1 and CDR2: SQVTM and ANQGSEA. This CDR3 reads CSVNNRGDYGYTF. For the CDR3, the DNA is TGCAGCGTCAATAACAGGGGGGACTATGGCTACACCTTC.

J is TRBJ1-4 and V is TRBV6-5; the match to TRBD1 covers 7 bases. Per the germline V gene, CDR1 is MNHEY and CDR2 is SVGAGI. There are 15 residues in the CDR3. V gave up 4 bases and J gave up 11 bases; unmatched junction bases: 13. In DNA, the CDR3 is TGTGCCAGCAGTTCCCGACAGGGCAACTATGGGAAACTGTTTTTT. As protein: CASSSRQGNYGKLFF.

The CDR3 region is CASSSTGALGGYTF. Written as DNA, the CDR3 is TGTGCCAGCTCCTCGACAGGGGCCCTAGGTGGCTACACCTTC. The V call is TRBV28, the J call TRBJ1-2, with 8 bases identical to TRBD1. CDR3 size: 14 residues. V lost 8 bases and J lost 7; bases outside the gene matches: 12. Germline V gene sequence: CDR1 MDHEN, CDR2 SYDVKM.

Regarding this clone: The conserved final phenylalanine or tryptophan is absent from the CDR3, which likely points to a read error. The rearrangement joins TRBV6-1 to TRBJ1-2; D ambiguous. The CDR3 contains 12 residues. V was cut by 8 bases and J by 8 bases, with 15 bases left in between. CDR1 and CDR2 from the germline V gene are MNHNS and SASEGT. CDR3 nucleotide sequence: TGTGCCAGCCAGTTGGGCTTGGGAGGCTACACCCTC. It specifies CASQLGLGGYTL.

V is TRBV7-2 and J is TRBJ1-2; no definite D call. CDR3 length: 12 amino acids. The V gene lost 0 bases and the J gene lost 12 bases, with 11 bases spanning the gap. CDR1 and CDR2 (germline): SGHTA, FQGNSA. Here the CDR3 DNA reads TGTGCCAGCAGCTTAGCGCAGCAGGTCAACACCTTC. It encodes CASSLAQQVNTF.

CDR3 coding DNA: TGTGCCAGCAGTGAATTCGGCAGGGGGAATGAAAAACTGTTTTTT. Translated, it gives CASSEFGRGNEKLFF. The chain links TRBV25-1 to TRBJ1-4; 7 positions agree with TRBD1. The germline gives CDR1 MGHDK, CDR2 SYGVNS. This CDR3 contains 15 residues. With 1 base clipped from V and 5 bases from J, the junction kept 4 bases outside the gene matches.

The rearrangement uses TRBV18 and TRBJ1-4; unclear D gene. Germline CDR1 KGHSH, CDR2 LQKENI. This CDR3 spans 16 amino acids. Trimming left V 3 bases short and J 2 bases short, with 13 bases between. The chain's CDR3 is CASSPRGGFTNEKLFF. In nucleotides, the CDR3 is TGTGCCAGCTCACCGAGAGGAGGGTTCACTAATGAAAAACTGTTTTTT.

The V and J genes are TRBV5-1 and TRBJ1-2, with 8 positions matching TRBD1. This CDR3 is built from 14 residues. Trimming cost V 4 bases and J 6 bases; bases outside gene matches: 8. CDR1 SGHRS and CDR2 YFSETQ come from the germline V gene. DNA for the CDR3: TGCGCCAGCAGCATTCAGGGGGCGCTGGATGGCTACACCTTC. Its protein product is CASSIQGALDGYTF.

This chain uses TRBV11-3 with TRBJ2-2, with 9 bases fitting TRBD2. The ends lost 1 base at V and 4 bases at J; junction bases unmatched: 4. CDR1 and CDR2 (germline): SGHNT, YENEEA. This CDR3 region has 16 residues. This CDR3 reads CASSLVPSGATGELFF. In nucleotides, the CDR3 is TGTGCCAGCAGCTTAGTTCCTAGCGGGGCCACCGGGGAGCTGTTTTTT. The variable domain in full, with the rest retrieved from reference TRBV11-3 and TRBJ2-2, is EAGVVQSPRYKIIEKKQPVAFWCNPISGHNTLYWYLQNLGQGPELLIRYENEEAVDDSQLPKDRFSAERLKGVDSTLKIQPAELGDSAVYLCASSLVPSGATGELFFGEGSRLTVL.

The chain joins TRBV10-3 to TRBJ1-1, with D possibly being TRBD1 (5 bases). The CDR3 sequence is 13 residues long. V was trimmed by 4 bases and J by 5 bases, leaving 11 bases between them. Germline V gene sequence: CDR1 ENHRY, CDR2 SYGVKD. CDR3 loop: CAISVEGRTEAFF. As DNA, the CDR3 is TGTGCCATCAGTGTGGAGGGGAGGACTGAAGCTTTCTTT.

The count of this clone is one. CDR3 protein: CASSVAVGNQPQHF. The CDR3 bases are TGTGCCAGCAGCGTAGCCGTCGGCAATCAGCCCCAGCATTTT. The chain joins TRBV9 to TRBJ1-5; D is unclear. V was shortened by 0 bases and J by 2 bases, with 6 bases between the two germline ends. CDR1 and CDR2 (germline): SGDLS, YYNGEE. CDR3 length equals 14 residues.

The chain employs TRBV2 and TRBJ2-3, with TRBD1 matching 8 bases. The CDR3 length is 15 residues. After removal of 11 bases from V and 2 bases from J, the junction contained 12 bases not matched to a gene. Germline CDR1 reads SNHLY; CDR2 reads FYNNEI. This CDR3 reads CAPSRTGGYTDTQYF. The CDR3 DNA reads TGTGCCCCCAGCAGAACAGGGGGATACACAGATACGCAGTATTTT.

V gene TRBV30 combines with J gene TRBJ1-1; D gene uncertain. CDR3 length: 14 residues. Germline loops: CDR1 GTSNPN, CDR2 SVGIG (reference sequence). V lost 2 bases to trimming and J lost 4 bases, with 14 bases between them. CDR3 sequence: CAWSTRALFTEAFF. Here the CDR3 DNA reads TGTGCCTGGAGTACGCGGGCCCTTTTCACTGAAGCTTTCTTT.

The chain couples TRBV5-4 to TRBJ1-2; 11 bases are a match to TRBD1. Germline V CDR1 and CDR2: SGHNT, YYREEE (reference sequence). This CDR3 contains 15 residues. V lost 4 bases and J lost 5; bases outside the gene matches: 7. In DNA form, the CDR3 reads TGTGCCAGCAGCGCGACCGGGACAGGGGGATATGGCTACACCTTC. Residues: CASSATGTGGYGYTF. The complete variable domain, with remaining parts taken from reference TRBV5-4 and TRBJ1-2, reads ETGVTQSPTHLIKTRGQQVTLRCSSQSGHNTVSWYQQALGQGPQFIFQYYREEENGRGNFPPRFSGLQFPNYSSELNVNALELDDSALYLCASSATGTGGYGYTFGSGTRLTVV.